This TCR beta chain comes out of a study of cytomegalovirus exposure and HLA in healthy donors. Study-level points and caveats: As a later analysis showed, several of the most significant clusters appeared to be linked to common viral pathogens. Donor immune exposure was known only as CMV serostatus.

In the PCR, 60 Vbeta and 13 Jbeta primers were used. The assay was immunoSEQ multiplex PCR, and TCRdb's table has in-frame clones only and misses some. The sample includes roughly 170,000 clones, 84% seen only once; the top ten take approximately 1.2%. The CDR3 is 16 amino acids long, termini counted. CDR1 and CDR2 from the germline V gene are SEHNR and FQNEAQ (reference sequence). Turning to this clone: Its antigen is not identified. Because the CDR3's place on the DNA is in doubt, the DNA is left out and the CDR3 is given as listed by TCRdb.

Sequencing was done on a sample of PBMCs. V usage is TRBV7-9 and J usage is TRBJ1-1; the table's D call, TRBD1, has no DNA check behind it. The clonotype comes from a girl aged 2-10 years in good health and CMV-seropositive. The CDR3 is CASSLTGKKWGDGTFF.